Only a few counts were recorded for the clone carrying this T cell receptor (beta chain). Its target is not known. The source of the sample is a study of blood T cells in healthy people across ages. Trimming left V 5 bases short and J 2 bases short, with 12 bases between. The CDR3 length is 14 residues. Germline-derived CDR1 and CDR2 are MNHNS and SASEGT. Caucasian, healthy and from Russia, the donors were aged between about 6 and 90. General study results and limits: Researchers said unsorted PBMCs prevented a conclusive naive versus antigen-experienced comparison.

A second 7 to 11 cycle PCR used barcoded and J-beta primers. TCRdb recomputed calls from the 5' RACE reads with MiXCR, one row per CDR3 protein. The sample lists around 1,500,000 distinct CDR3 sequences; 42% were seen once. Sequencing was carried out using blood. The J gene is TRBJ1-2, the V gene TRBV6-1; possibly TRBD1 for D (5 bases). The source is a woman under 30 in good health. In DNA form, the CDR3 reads TGTGCCAGCAGTCCAGAGTCAGGGAACTATGGCTACACCTTC. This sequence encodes CASSPESGNYGYTF.